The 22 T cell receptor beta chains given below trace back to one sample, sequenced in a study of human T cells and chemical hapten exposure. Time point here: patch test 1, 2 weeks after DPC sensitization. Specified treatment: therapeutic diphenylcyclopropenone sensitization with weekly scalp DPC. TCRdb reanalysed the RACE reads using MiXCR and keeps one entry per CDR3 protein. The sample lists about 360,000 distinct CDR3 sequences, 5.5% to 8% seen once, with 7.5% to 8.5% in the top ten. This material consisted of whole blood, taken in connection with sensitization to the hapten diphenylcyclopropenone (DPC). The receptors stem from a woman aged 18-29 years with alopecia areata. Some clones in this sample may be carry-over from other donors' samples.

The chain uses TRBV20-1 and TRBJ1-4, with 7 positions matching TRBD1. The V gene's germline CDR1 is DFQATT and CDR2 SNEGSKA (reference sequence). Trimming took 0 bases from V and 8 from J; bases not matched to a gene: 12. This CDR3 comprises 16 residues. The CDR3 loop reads CSARDSGTERGEKLFF. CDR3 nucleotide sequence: TGCAGTGCTAGAGATTCTGGGACAGAAAGAGGGGAAAAACTGTTTTTT.

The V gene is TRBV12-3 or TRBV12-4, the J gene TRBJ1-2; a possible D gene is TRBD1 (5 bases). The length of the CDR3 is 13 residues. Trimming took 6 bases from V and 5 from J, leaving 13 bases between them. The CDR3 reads CASSQGMGYGYTF. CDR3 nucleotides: TGTGCCAGCAGCCAGGGAATGGGGTATGGCTACACCTTC.

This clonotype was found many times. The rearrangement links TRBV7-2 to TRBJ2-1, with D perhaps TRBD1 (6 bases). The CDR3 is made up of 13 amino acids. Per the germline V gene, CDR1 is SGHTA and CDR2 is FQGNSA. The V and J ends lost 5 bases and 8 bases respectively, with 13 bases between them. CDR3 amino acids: CASSRQATHEQFF. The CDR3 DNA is TGTGCCAGCAGCCGACAGGCTACCCATGAGCAGTTCTTC.

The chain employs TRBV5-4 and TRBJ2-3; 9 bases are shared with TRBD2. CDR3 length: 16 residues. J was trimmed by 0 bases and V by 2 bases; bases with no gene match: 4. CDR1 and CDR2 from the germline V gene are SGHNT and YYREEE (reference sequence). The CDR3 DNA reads TGTGCCAGCAGCTTCAAGCGGGGGGTAAGCACAGATACGCAGTATTTT. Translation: CASSFKRGVSTDTQYF. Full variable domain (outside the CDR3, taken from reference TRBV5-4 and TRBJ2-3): ETGVTQSPTHLIKTRGQQVTLRCSSQSGHNTVSWYQQALGQGPQFIFQYYREEENGRGNFPPRFSGLQFPNYSSELNVNALELDDSALYLCASSFKRGVSTDTQYFGPGTRLTVL.

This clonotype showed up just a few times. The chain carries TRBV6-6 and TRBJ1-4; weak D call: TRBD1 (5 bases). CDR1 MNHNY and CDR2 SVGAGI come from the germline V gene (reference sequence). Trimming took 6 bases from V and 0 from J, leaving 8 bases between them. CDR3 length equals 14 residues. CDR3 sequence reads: CASRGLSTNEKLFF. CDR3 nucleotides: TGTGCCAGCAGGGGGCTATCAACTAATGAAAAACTGTTTTTT.

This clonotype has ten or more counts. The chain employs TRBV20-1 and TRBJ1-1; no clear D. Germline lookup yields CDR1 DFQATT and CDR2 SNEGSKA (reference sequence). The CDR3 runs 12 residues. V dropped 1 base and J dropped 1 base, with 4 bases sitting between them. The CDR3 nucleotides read TGCAGTGCTAGAGCGTCGAACACTGAAGCTTTCTTT. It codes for CSARASNTEAFF.

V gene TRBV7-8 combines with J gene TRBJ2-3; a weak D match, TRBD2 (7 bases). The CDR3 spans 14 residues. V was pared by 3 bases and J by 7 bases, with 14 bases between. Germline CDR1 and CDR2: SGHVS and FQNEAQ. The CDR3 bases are TGTGCCAGCAGCTTTTACGGGGGGCCTAATACGCAGTATTTT. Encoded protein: CASSFYGGPNTQYF. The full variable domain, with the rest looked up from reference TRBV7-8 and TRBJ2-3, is GAGVSQSPRYKVAKRGQDVALRCDPISGHVSLFWYQQALGQGPEFLTYFQNEAQLDKSGLPSDRFFAERPEGSVSTLKIQRTQQEDSAVYLCASSFYGGPNTQYFGPGTRLTVL.

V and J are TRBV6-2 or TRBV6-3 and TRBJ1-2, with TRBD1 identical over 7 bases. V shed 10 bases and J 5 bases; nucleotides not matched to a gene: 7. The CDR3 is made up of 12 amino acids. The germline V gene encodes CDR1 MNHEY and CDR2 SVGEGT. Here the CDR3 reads CATMGQLYGYTF. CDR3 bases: TGTGCCACTATGGGACAGCTATATGGCTACACCTTC.

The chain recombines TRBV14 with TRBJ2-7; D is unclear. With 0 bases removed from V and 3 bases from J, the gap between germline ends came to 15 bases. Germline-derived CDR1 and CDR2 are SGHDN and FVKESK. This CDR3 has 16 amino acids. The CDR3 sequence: CASSQDVGRPDYEQYF. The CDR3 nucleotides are TGTGCCAGCAGCCAAGACGTGGGAAGACCAGACTACGAGCAGTACTTC.

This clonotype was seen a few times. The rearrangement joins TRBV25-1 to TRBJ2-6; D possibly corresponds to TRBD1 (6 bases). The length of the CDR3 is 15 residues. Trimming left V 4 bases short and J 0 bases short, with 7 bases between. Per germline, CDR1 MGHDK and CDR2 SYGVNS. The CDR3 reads CASSGQVSGANVLTF. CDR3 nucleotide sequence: TGTGCCAGCAGTGGACAGGTCTCTGGGGCCAACGTCCTGACTTTC.

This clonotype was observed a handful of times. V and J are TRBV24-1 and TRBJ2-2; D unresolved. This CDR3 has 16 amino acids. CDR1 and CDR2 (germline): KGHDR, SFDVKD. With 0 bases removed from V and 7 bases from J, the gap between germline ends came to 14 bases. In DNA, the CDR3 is TGTGCCACCAGTGATTTGGGTGCTGCCATCGGCGGGGAGCTGTTTTTT. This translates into CATSDLGAAIGGELFF.

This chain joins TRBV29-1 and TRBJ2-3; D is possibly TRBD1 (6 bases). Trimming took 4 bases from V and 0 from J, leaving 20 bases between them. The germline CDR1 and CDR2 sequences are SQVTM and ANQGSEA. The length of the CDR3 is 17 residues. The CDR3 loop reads CSVVTPWDTPSTDTQYF. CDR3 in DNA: TGCAGCGTTGTTACCCCCTGGGACACCCCTAGCACAGATACGCAGTATTTT.

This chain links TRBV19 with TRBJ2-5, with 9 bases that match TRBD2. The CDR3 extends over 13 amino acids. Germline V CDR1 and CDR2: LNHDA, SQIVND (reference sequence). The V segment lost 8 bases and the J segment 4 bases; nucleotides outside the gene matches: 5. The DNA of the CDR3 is TGTGCCAGTCAAAGCGGGGGGCGAGAGACCCAGTACTTC. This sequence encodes CASQSGGRETQYF.

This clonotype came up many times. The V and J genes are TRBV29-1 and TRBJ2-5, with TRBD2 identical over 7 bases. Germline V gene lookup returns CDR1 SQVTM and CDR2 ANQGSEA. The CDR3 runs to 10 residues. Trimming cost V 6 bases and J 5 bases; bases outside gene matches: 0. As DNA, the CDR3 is TGCAGCGTCGGGGGGGAGACCCAGTACTTC. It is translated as CSVGGETQYF. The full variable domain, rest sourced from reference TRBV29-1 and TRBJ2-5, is SAVISQKPSRDICQRGTSLTIQCQVDSQVTMMFWYRQQPGQSLTLIATANQGSEATYESGFVIDKFPISRPNLTFSTLTVSNMSPEDSSIYLCSVGGETQYFGPGTRLLVL.

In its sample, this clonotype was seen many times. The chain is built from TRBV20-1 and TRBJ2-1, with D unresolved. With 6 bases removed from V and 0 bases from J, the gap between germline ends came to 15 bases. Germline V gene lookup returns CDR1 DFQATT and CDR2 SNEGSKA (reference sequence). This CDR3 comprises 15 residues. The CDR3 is CSAASHQNSYNEQFF. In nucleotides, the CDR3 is TGCAGTGCAGCAAGCCATCAGAACTCCTACAATGAGCAGTTCTTC.

The CDR3 DNA is TGTGCCAGCAGCGGGGACAGGGAATTCGACTCCTATAATTCACCCCTCCACTTT. Protein product: CASSGDREFDSYNSPLHF. The chain recombines TRBV7-9 with TRBJ1-6, with TRBD1 matching 9 bases. V shed 5 bases and J 0 bases; nucleotides not matched to a gene: 8. Germline CDR1 is SEHNR and CDR2 is FQNEAQ (reference sequence). The CDR3 is made up of 18 amino acids.

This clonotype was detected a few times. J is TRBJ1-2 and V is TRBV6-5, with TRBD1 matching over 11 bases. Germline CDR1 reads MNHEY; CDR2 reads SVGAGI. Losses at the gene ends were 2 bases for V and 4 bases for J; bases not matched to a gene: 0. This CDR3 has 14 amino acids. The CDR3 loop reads CASSYGQGAYGYTF. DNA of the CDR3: TGTGCCAGCAGTTACGGACAGGGGGCCTATGGCTACACCTTC.

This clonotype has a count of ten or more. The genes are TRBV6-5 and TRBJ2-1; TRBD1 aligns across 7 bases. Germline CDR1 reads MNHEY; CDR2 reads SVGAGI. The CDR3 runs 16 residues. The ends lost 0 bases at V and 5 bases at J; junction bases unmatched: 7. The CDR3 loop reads CASSYSTGLGDNEQFF. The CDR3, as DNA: TGTGCCAGCAGTTACTCGACAGGGTTGGGCGACAATGAGCAGTTCTTC.

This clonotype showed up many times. In DNA, the CDR3 is TGTGCCAGCACCCAAAGCGGGTTCCTCGACGAGCAGTACTTC. Protein sequence: CASTQSGFLDEQYF. The J gene is TRBJ2-7, the V gene TRBV5-5; perhaps TRBD2 as D (6 bases). There are 14 residues in the CDR3. The V and J ends lost 6 bases and 5 bases respectively, with 18 bases between them. Germline V gene data show CDR1 as SGHKS and CDR2 as YYEKEE (reference sequence).

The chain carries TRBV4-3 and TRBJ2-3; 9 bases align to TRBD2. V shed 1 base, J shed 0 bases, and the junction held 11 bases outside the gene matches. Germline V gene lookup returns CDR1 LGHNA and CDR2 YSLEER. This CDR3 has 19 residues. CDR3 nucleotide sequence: TGCGCCAGCAGCCAAGGGCTAGCGGGGATCCTGACTAGCACAGATACGCAGTATTTT. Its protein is CASSQGLAGILTSTDTQYF.

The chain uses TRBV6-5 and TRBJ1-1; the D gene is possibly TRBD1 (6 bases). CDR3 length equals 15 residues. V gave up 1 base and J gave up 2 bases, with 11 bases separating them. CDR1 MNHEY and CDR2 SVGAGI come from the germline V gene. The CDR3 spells CASSYFPGANTEAFF. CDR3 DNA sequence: TGTGCCAGCAGTTACTTTCCGGGGGCAAACACTGAAGCTTTCTTT.

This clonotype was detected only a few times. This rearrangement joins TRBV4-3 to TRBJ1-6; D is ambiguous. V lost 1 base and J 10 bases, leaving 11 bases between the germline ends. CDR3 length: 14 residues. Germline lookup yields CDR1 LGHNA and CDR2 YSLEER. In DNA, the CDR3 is TGCGCCAGCAGCCAAGCCTCCTTGGGCTCACCCCTCCACTTT. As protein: CASSQASLGSPLHF.